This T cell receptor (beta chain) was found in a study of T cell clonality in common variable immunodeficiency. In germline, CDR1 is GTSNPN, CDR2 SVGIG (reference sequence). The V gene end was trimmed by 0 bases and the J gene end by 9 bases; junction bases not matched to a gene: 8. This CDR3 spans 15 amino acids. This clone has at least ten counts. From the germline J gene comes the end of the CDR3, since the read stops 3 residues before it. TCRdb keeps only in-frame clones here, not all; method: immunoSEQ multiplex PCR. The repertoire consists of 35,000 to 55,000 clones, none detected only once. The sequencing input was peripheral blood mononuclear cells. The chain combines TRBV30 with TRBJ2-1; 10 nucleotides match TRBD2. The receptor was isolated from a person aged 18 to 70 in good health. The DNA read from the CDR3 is TGTGCCTGGAGTGTAGCGGGAGGGCTATTCGGTGAG. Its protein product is CAWSVAGGLFGE. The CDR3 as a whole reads CAWSVAGGLFGEQFF.